Listed below are T cell receptor beta chains from one sample, sequenced in a study of CD8 T cells in ankylosing spondylitis. TCRdb reanalysed the 5' RACE reads using MiXCR and keeps one entry per CDR3 protein. The table has some 290,000 distinct CDR3 sequences, around 20% seen once. The sample consisted of blood, either unsorted or a sorted T cell fraction (not recorded which). The receptors come from a male donor with ankylosing spondylitis or in good health (not recorded which). Both conserved end residues are part of each CDR3. D genes are given only for firm matches. Not all rows give a size; the values are once, few, many and, for expanded clones, a class.

CDR3	DNA	size	V	D	J
CASSAVGYGQGLPGANVLTF	TGTGCCAGCAGCGCGGTCGGTTATGGACAGGGATTGCCTGGGGCCAACGTCCTGACTTTC	few	TRBV7-3	TRBD1	TRBJ2-6
CASSHGLAGADTQYF	TGTGCCAGCAGCCACGGACTAGCGGGAGCAGATACGCAGTATTTT	few	TRBV3-1	TRBD2	TRBJ2-3
CASSRTHGTEAFF	TGTGCCAGCAGCCGCACACACGGGACTGAAGCTTTCTTT	many	TRBV13	.	TRBJ1-1
CASSLAGQRGDTQYF	TGTGCTAGCAGCTTAGCGGGACAAAGGGGAGATACGCAGTATTTT	few	TRBV7-7	TRBD2	TRBJ2-3
CASSLKPRVNDLFNSGYTF	TGCGCCAGCAGCCTAAAGCCACGCGTGAACGACCTGTTTAACTCTGGCTACACCTTC	.	TRBV5-1	.	TRBJ1-2
CASSLPTAAKNIQYF	TGTGCCAGCAGTTTACCGACAGCAGCCAAAAACATTCAGTACTTC	.	TRBV12-3/TRBV12-4	.	TRBJ2-4
CASSEGWSTEAFF	TGTGCCAGCAGTGAGGGCTGGAGCACTGAAGCTTTCTTT	.	TRBV25-1	.	TRBJ1-1
CASQWTANTGELFF	TGCGCCAGCCAGTGGACGGCGAACACCGGGGAGCTGTTTTTT	.	TRBV5-1	.	TRBJ2-2
CSAAGFQETQYF	TGCAGTGCGGCGGGGTTCCAAGAGACCCAGTACTTC	.	TRBV20-1	.	TRBJ2-5
CASSLTPGDTQYF	TGTGCCAGCAGCTTAACCCCCGGGGATACGCAGTATTTT	few	TRBV7-3	.	TRBJ2-3
CASSLGRASNQPQHF	TGTGCCAGCAGCCTGGGGCGGGCTAGCAATCAGCCCCAGCATTTT	.	TRBV11-2	.	TRBJ1-5
CASSQGGILNYGYTF	TGCGCCAGCAGCCAAGGAGGGATCCTTAACTATGGCTACACCTTC	many	TRBV4-1	.	TRBJ1-2
CASSPRGLYGYTF	TGTGCCAGCAGTCCACGGGGTCTGTATGGCTACACCTTC	many	TRBV12-3/TRBV12-4	.	TRBJ1-2
CASSVGPLADTGELFF	TGTGCCAGCAGCGTAGGTCCCCTTGCGGACACCGGGGAGCTGTTTTTT	few	TRBV9	.	TRBJ2-2
CASSPGQGGGRNNEQFF	TGTGCCAGCAGCCCTGGTCAGGGCGGAGGACGAAACAATGAGCAGTTCTTC	.	TRBV7-3	.	TRBJ2-1
CATSDPNPGTGGRETQYF	TGTGCCACCAGTGATCCAAACCCCGGAACAGGGGGAAGGGAGACCCAGTACTTC	.	TRBV24-1	TRBD1	TRBJ2-5
CSARQSAKNIQYF	TGCAGCGCCCGACAGTCAGCCAAAAACATTCAGTACTTC	.	TRBV29-1	.	TRBJ2-4
CASSLAPGLAVPRSGELFF	TGTGCCAGCAGCTTAGCCCCGGGACTAGCGGTCCCTCGGTCCGGGGAGCTGTTTTTT	.	TRBV7-2	TRBD2	TRBJ2-2
CASSVGHPSGNTIYF	TGTGCCAGCAGCGTCGGACACCCCTCTGGAAACACCATATATTTT	.	TRBV5-6	.	TRBJ1-3
CAISADTPGSYGYTF	TGTGCCATCAGTGCCGACACCCCTGGTAGCTATGGCTACACCTTC	once	TRBV10-3	.	TRBJ1-2
CASSPRTSGNNEQFF	TGCGCCAGCAGCCCCCGGACTAGCGGGAACAATGAGCAGTTCTTC	many	TRBV5-1	TRBD2	TRBJ2-1
CASSEPPLAKNIQYF	TGTGCCAGCAGCGAGCCCCCATTAGCCAAAAACATTCAGTACTTC	.	TRBV28	.	TRBJ2-4
CASSFLRAQETQYF	TGTGCCAGCAGTTTTCTCCGCGCGCAAGAGACCCAGTACTTC	.	TRBV12-3/TRBV12-4	.	TRBJ2-5
CASTPFPRMDANLVSGELFF	TGTGCCAGTACCCCATTCCCCCGGATGGACGCTAATCTAGTTTCCGGGGAGCTGTTTTTT	few	TRBV19	.	TRBJ2-2
CASSVVNRTDTQYF	TGTGCCAGCAGCGTAGTCAACCGGACAGATACGCAGTATTTT	.	TRBV9	.	TRBJ2-3
CASSPGAGEGTGELFF	TGTGCCAGCAGCCCAGGAGCAGGGGAGGGCACCGGGGAGCTGTTTTTT	.	TRBV3-1	.	TRBJ2-2